The 27 T cell receptor beta chains below come from one sample, sequenced in a study of T cells after yellow fever vaccination. From the 5' RACE reads, TCRdb called clonotypes with MiXCR, one entry per CDR3 protein. The sample consists of a few hundred thousand distinct CDR3 sequences, 10% to 15% of them appearing once. The specimen comprised CD4+ T cells sorted from PBMCs, sampled 45 days after the yellow fever booster vaccination. The receptors stem from a man aged 25 to 40 who received the YFV17D yellow fever vaccine.

This clonotype showed up just a few times. The V call is TRBV7-9, the J call TRBJ2-7, with TRBD1 as a possible D gene (5 bases). Germline V lookup: CDR1 SEHNR, CDR2 FQNEAQ (reference sequence). The CDR3 length is 13 residues. Trimming removed 6 bases at V and 3 bases at J, with 12 bases between. The CDR3 loop is CASRPIQGYEQYF. The CDR3 DNA is TGTGCCAGCAGACCAATCCAGGGCTACGAGCAGTACTTC.

This clonotype has just a few counts. The V gene is TRBV12-3 or TRBV12-4, the J gene TRBJ2-3; TRBD2 matches 7 bases. The length of the CDR3 is 14 residues. After removal of 3 bases from V and 6 bases from J, the junction contained 6 bases not matched to a gene. The chain's CDR3 is CASSFNSGGDTQYF. In DNA form, the CDR3 reads TGTGCCAGCAGTTTTAACTCGGGAGGCGATACGCAGTATTTT.

CDR3 DNA sequence: TGCAGTGCTAACGTTCGGGGCCCAAATCAGCCCCAGCATTTT. This gives the protein CSANVRGPNQPQHF. This chain joins TRBV20-1 and TRBJ1-5; tentatively, D is TRBD1 (5 bases). This CDR3 comprises 14 residues. Trimming took 4 bases from V and 4 from J, leaving 14 bases between them. Germline lookup yields CDR1 DFQATT and CDR2 SNEGSKA (reference sequence).

In this sample, this clonotype turned up a few times. This chain connects TRBV7-8 to TRBJ2-7, with D tentatively TRBD1 (6 bases). Germline values: CDR1 SGHVS, CDR2 FQNEAQ. Trimming removed 3 bases at V and 3 bases at J, with 12 bases between. The CDR3 is made up of 14 amino acids. The CDR3 sequence: CASSLGHINYEQYF. CDR3 sequence (DNA): TGTGCCAGCAGCTTGGGACATATCAACTACGAGCAGTACTTC.

The chain is built from TRBV12-3 or TRBV12-4 and TRBJ2-7, with 9 bases lining up with TRBD1. The CDR3 is 14 residues long. V shed 6 bases, J shed 6 bases, and the junction held 9 bases outside the gene matches. CDR3 sequence: CASSLDRGASEQYF. The DNA of the CDR3 is TGTGCCAGCAGCCTGGACAGGGGAGCCAGCGAGCAGTACTTC.

This sequence joins TRBV20-1 and TRBJ2-7; TRBD1 matches 12 bases. The CDR3 is made up of 14 amino acids. V lost 4 bases and J lost 5; bases outside the gene matches: 6. CDR1 is DFQATT and CDR2 is SNEGSKA in the germline V gene (reference sequence). CDR3: CSANWGTGGDEQYF. CDR3 coding DNA: TGCAGTGCTAATTGGGGGACAGGGGGCGACGAGCAGTACTTC.

This clonotype was detected a few times. Here the CDR3 reads CASRSSQGITYEQYF. The CDR3, as DNA: TGCGCCAGCAGGTCGTCACAGGGGATCACCTACGAGCAGTACTTC. The chain is built from TRBV5-1 and TRBJ2-7; TRBD1 matches 7 bases. The CDR3 length is 15 residues. Germline V gene sequence: CDR1 SGHRS, CDR2 YFSETQ. V lost 5 bases and J lost 2; bases outside the gene matches: 10.

This clonotype has a handful of counts. V usage is TRBV20-1 and J usage is TRBJ2-2, with 9 nucleotides matching TRBD2. V gave up 3 bases and J gave up 1 base; unmatched junction bases: 3. The CDR3 is 15 residues long. Germline CDR1 is DFQATT and CDR2 is SNEGSKA (reference sequence). CDR3: CSASPLAGNTGELFF. In nucleotides, the CDR3 is TGCAGTGCTAGTCCACTAGCGGGGAACACCGGGGAGCTGTTTTTT.

CDR3: CATSQGDINEQFF. In DNA form, the CDR3 reads TGTGCCACCTCCCAGGGGGATATCAATGAGCAGTTCTTC. This chain uses TRBV15 with TRBJ2-1; 7 nucleotides align to TRBD1. V shed 8 bases, J shed 6 bases, and the junction held 7 bases outside the gene matches. The CDR3 covers 13 residues. CDR1 and CDR2 from the germline V gene are LNHNV and YYDKDF (reference sequence).

This clonotype was picked up a small number of times. V and J are TRBV20-1 and TRBJ2-2; 10 bases map to TRBD1. Germline V gene lookup returns CDR1 DFQATT and CDR2 SNEGSKA (reference sequence). The CDR3 runs 15 residues. Unmatched junction bases numbered 8, after V lost 6 bases and J lost 4 bases. The CDR3: CSAIDRGRITGELFF. The CDR3 DNA sequence: TGCAGTGCGATTGACAGGGGGCGAATCACCGGGGAGCTGTTTTTT.

The gene calls are TRBV7-6 and TRBJ1-3; D possibly corresponds to TRBD1 (5 bases). The CDR3 length is 14 residues. Germline V gene sequence: CDR1 SGHVS, CDR2 FNYEAQ. Trimming cost V 1 base and J 10 bases, with 14 bases left between them. CDR3 region: CASSLEGAEGTIYF. DNA of the CDR3: TGTGCCAGCAGCTTAGAAGGGGCCGAAGGGACCATATATTTT.

In this sample, this clonotype turned up once. This chain links TRBV11-2 with TRBJ2-5; the match to TRBD2 covers 9 bases. The CDR3 is 18 amino acids. Trimming took 3 bases from V and 3 from J; bases not matched to a gene: 14. Germline V gene sequence: CDR1 SGHAT, CDR2 FQNNGV. The DNA of the CDR3 is TGTGCCAGCAGCTTGCATTTATTCGCCGGGACTAGCAAAGAGACCCAGTACTTC. Encoded protein: CASSLHLFAGTSKETQYF. Together with reference TRBV11-2 and TRBJ2-5, the CDR3 gives the full variable domain: EAGVAQSPRYKIIEKRQSVAFWCNPISGHATLYWYQQILGQGPKLLIQFQNNGVVDDSQLPKDRFSAERLKGVDSTLKIQPAKLEDSAVYLCASSLHLFAGTSKETQYFGPGTRLLVL.

V and J are TRBV12-3 or TRBV12-4 and TRBJ2-1; 14 bases agree with TRBD2. V trimming: 6 bases; J trimming: 8 bases; junction bases outside the gene matches: 9. The CDR3 consists of 16 residues. DNA for the CDR3: TGTGCCAGCAGGAGACCCGGGACTAGCGGGAGAGATGAGCAGTTCTTC. Its translation is CASRRPGTSGRDEQFF.

This clonotype was observed a few times. This chain links TRBV6-5 with TRBJ2-1, with 11 bases fitting TRBD2. Unmatched junction bases numbered 6, after V lost 2 bases and J lost 9 bases. CDR1 is MNHEY and CDR2 is SVGAGI in the germline V gene. The CDR3 contains 15 residues. This chain's CDR3 is CASSYELAGVGEQFF. CDR3 sequence (DNA): TGTGCCAGCAGTTACGAACTAGCGGGAGTGGGTGAGCAGTTCTTC.

The chain links TRBV7-2 to TRBJ1-1; D not resolved. The length of the CDR3 is 14 residues. Germline V lookup: CDR1 SGHTA, CDR2 FQGNSA. Trimming took 5 bases from V and 1 from J, leaving 11 bases between them. In DNA form, the CDR3 reads TGTGCCAGCAGCCCCTCTTGGAGGAACACTGAAGCTTTCTTT. Amino acids: CASSPSWRNTEAFF.

The chain employs TRBV5-1 and TRBJ2-5, with D possibly being TRBD2 (6 bases). V lost 4 bases to trimming and J lost 1 base, with 14 bases between them. The CDR3 runs to 15 residues. CDR1 and CDR2 (germline): SGHRS, YFSETQ. The CDR3 coding sequence is TGCGCCAGCAGCGCCGCTGCGGGACCCCAAGAGACCCAGTACTTC. This gives the protein CASSAAAGPQETQYF.

This clonotype was observed a few times. In nucleotides, the CDR3 is TGCAGTGCTCGACGACTCCCTAACTCCTACGAGCAGTACTTC. Encoded protein: CSARRLPNSYEQYF. The chain recombines TRBV20-1 with TRBJ2-7; no reliable D call. V was shortened by 5 bases and J by 0 bases, with 14 bases between the two germline ends. The CDR3 loop spans 14 amino acids. In germline, CDR1 is DFQATT, CDR2 SNEGSKA (reference sequence).

The V call is TRBV4-3, the J call TRBJ2-3; D remains unclear. CDR3 length equals 14 residues. In germline, CDR1 is LGHNA, CDR2 YSLEER. Trimming took 0 bases from V and 3 from J, leaving 7 bases between them. The CDR3 DNA is TGCGCCAGCAGCCAAGATTACGCAACAGATACGCAGTATTTT. Translation: CASSQDYATDTQYF.

The rearrangement joins TRBV10-3 to TRBJ1-2; D possibly corresponds to TRBD1 (5 bases). CDR1 and CDR2 (germline): ENHRY, SYGVKD. Between the trimmed V and J ends, which lost 3 bases and 4 bases, there was a span of 12 bases. CDR3 length: 14 amino acids. The CDR3 sequence is CAISESRAGYGYTF. CDR3 sequence (DNA): TGTGCCATCAGTGAATCCAGGGCCGGCTATGGCTACACCTTC.

This clonotype has a single count. V gene TRBV5-1 combines with J gene TRBJ2-1; the D gene is possibly TRBD1 (6 bases). Trimming took off 4 bases at V and 7 bases at J, with 21 bases between the two ends. There are 16 residues in the CDR3. CDR1 SGHRS and CDR2 YFSETQ come from the germline V gene. The CDR3: CASSLRGTQRGNEQFF. The CDR3 bases are TGCGCCAGCAGCCTGAGGGGGACCCAACGGGGTAATGAGCAGTTCTTC.

This clonotype has a handful of counts. This chain links TRBV2 with TRBJ2-4, with unresolved D. This CDR3 is built from 11 residues. Trimming took 7 bases from V and 9 from J, leaving 10 bases between them. CDR1 is SNHLY and CDR2 is FYNNEI in the germline V gene. CDR3 sequence (DNA): TGTGCCAGCAACGCTTACAGCATTCAGTACTTC. Its translation: CASNAYSIQYF.

Only a few counts were recorded for this clonotype. The chain uses TRBV9 and TRBJ2-7; D ambiguous. With 2 bases removed from V and 3 bases from J, the gap between germline ends came to 6 bases. Germline lookup yields CDR1 SGDLS and CDR2 YYNGEE. The CDR3 runs to 12 residues. The CDR3 region has the DNA TGTGCCAGCAGCGTCGACAACTACGAGCAGTACTTC. Translation: CASSVDNYEQYF.

The chain combines TRBV5-5 with TRBJ2-1; 10 bases line up with TRBD2. Trimming took 0 bases from V and 9 from J; bases not matched to a gene: 6. The CDR3 is made up of 15 amino acids. CDR1 is SGHKS and CDR2 is YYEKEE in the germline V gene (reference sequence). CDR3 residues: CASSLGSGRGIEQFF. In nucleotides, the CDR3 is TGTGCCAGCAGCTTGGGCAGCGGGAGGGGGATTGAGCAGTTCTTC.

The rearrangement links TRBV5-6 to TRBJ2-2; no clear D gene. This CDR3 contains 13 residues. Per the germline V gene, CDR1 is SGHDT and CDR2 is YYEEEE. V gave up 6 bases and J gave up 6 bases, with 12 bases separating them. The CDR3 DNA follows: TGTGCCAGCACCTTCATAAGTGCCGGGGAGCTGTTTTTT. This codes for CASTFISAGELFF.

This chain joins TRBV20-1 and TRBJ2-1, with D maybe TRBD2 (7 bases). This CDR3 is 15 amino acids long. V was pared by 3 bases and J by 7 bases, with 19 bases between. CDR1 is DFQATT, CDR2 SNEGSKA, per germline (reference sequence). CDR3 sequence (DNA): TGCAGTGCTAGCACTTCAAGGGGGGGAGGGAATGAGCAGTTCTTC. Translated: CSASTSRGGGNEQFF.

This clonotype was recorded a few times. The rearrangement links TRBV30 to TRBJ1-1; D call uncertain. With 2 bases removed from V and 2 bases from J, the gap between germline ends came to 12 bases. The germline CDR1 and CDR2 sequences are GTSNPN and SVGIG (reference sequence). The CDR3 is 14 amino acids. The CDR3 is CAWSQAGVNTEAFF. The CDR3 DNA sequence: TGTGCCTGGAGTCAAGCAGGCGTCAACACTGAAGCTTTCTTT.

This clonotype occurred a few times. This rearrangement joins TRBV7-3 to TRBJ2-1; 9 nucleotides align to TRBD2. Germline loops: CDR1 SGHTA, CDR2 FQGTGA. The length of the CDR3 is 15 residues. V shed 5 bases and J 9 bases; nucleotides not matched to a gene: 11. CDR3 in amino acids: CASSINSGRRGEQFF. CDR3 sequence (DNA): TGTGCCAGCAGCATCAATAGCGGGAGACGGGGTGAGCAGTTCTTC.